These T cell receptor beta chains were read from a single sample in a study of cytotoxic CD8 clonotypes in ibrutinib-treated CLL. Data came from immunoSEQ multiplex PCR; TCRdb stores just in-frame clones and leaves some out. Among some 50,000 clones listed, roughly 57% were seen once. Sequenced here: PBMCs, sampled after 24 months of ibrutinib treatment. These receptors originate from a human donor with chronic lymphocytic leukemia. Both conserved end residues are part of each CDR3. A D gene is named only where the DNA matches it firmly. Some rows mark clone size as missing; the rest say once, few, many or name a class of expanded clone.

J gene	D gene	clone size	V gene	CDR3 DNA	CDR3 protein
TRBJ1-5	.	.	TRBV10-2	TGCGCCAGCAGTGAGGGAGCCGGGCGGGGTCAGCCCCAGCATTTT	CASSEGAGRGQPQHF
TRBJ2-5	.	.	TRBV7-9	TGTGCCAGCAGCCCGTCGGGTCAAGAGACCCAGTACTTC	CASSPSGQETQYF
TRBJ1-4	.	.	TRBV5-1	TGCGCCAGCAGCTTGTGGTACAGATCAACTAATGAAAAACTGTTTTTT	CASSLWYRSTNEKLFF
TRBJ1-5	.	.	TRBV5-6	TGTGCCAGCAGCTTCGGGCAGGGGTTTCAGCCCCAGCATTTT	CASSFGQGFQPQHF
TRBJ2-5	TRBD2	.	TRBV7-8	TGTGCCAGCAGCCAGCGGGACGCCCAAGAGACCCAGTACTTC	CASSQRDAQETQYF
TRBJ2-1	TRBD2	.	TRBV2	TGTGCCAGCAGTGAGCAACTAGCGGGGTACAATGAGCAGTTCTTC	CASSEQLAGYNEQFF
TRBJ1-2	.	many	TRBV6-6	TGTGCCAGCAGTTATTTAACGGGACCGGATGGCTACACCTTC	CASSYLTGPDGYTF
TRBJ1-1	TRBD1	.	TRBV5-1	TGCGCCAGCAGCCCTTTGACAGGGTTTAGCACTGAAGCTTTCTTT	CASSPLTGFSTEAFF
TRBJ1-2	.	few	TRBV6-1	TGTGCCAGCAGTGTATATGGCTACACCTTC	CASSVYGYTF
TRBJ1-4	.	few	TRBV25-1	TGTGCCAGCAGTGAGAGGGCAGCCTCCGTTGAAAAACTGTTTTTT	CASSERAASVEKLFF
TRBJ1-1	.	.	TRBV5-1	TGCGCCAGCAGCTCGGCGAGGATGAACACTGAAGCTTTCTTT	CASSSARMNTEAFF
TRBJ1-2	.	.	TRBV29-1	TGCAGCGTTGTACTCAGCAGCGGCTACACCTTC	CSVVLSSGYTF
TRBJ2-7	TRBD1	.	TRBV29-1	TGCAGCGTACAAACAGGGGACGAGCAGTACTTC	CSVQTGDEQYF
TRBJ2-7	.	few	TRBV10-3	TGTGCCATCAGTGAGTCTGGGACCGGCTACGAGCAGTACTTC	CAISESGTGYEQYF
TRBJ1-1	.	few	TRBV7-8	TGTGCCAGCAGCTTAGTGGACAGAATGAACACTGAAGCTTTCTTT	CASSLVDRMNTEAFF
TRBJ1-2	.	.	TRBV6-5	TGTGCCAGCAGTTATGGAGAGGGTTGGGGCGGCTACACCTTC	CASSYGEGWGGYTF
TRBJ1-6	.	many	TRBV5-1	TGCGCCAGCAGCTGGGGGGACGGAGATTCACCCCTCCACTTT	CASSWGDGDSPLHF
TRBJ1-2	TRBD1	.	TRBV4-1	TGCGCCAGCAGCCAAGGACAGGGGGCCTTTAACTATGGCTACACCTTC	CASSQGQGAFNYGYTF
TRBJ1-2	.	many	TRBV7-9	TGTGCCAGCCGGGGGGGTCCCTATGGCTACACCTTC	CASRGGPYGYTF
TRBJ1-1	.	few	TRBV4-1	TGCGCCAGCAGCCAAGGCAAGGGACTGAACACTGAAGCTTTCTTT	CASSQGKGLNTEAFF
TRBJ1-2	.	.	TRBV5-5	TGTGCCTCTCACTCGGGGGATAACTATGGCTACACCTTC	CASHSGDNYGYTF
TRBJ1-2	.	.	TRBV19	TGTGCCAGTAGTACCTCCTCGGGGCCGGTCAGGGATATCCTTAACTATGGCTACACCTTC	CASSTSSGPVRDILNYGYTF
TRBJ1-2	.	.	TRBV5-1	TGCGCCAGCAGCCCGGGCCAGGGGCTAACCTATGGCTACACCTTC	CASSPGQGLTYGYTF
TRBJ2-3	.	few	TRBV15	TGTGCCACCAGCGATGGGGCAGGAGACACAGATACGCAGTATTTT	CATSDGAGDTDTQYF
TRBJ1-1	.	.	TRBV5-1	TGCGCCAGCAGCTTGGCGGGCGGGAACACTGAAGCTTTCTTT	CASSLAGGNTEAFF
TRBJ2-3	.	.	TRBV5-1	TGCGCCAGCACCCCAGGAGTAAGCACAGATACGCAGTATTTT	CASTPGVSTDTQYF
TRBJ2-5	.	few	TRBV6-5	TGTGCCAGCAGTCCCCCCAAGGACGGGACCCAGTACTTC	CASSPPKDGTQYF
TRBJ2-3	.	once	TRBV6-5	TGTGCCAGCAGCCCACTGGGGACCAGCACAGATACGCAGTATTTT	CASSPLGTSTDTQYF
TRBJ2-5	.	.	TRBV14	TGTGCCAGCAGCCCAGTTGCGGGCCCGACTGGGACCCAGTACTTC	CASSPVAGPTGTQYF
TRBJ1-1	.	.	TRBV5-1	TGCGCCAGCAGCCTGCTAGGACAGACAAACACTGAAGCTTTCTTT	CASSLLGQTNTEAFF
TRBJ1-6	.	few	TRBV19	TGTGCCAGTACCATGGGGGGGGGCGCTGATCGCTCACCCCTCCACTTT	CASTMGGGADRSPLHF
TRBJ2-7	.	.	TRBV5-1	TGCGCCAGCAGCACGGAGGGCAGGGCGAGCTCCTACGAGCAGTACTTC	CASSTEGRASSYEQYF
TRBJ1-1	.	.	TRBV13	TGTGCCAGCAGCCGCCGGGGGAGCTATGAAGCTTTCTTT	CASSRRGSYEAFF
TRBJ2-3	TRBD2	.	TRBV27	TGTGCCAGCAGCCCCCGCCCGGCGGGGGTAGCAGATACGCAGTATTTT	CASSPRPAGVADTQYF
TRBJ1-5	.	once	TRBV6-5	TGTGCCAGCAGCGCTACGGGGAATCAGCCCCAGCATTTT	CASSATGNQPQHF
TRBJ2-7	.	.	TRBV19	TGTGCCAGTAGTTCAAGCTACGAGCAGTACTTC	CASSSSYEQYF
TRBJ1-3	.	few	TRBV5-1	TGCGCCAGCAGCTTCGGGGGGACTAGCTCTGGAAACACCATATATTTT	CASSFGGTSSGNTIYF
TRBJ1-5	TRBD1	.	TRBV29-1	TGCAGCGTGGGAGGACAGGCAAATCAGCCCCAGCATTTT	CSVGGQANQPQHF
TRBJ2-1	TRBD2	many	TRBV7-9	TGTGCCAGCAGCCCACTAGCGGGGGACTACAATGAGCAGTTCTTC	CASSPLAGDYNEQFF
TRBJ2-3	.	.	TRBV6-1	TGTGCCAGCCTACTAGCTCAGTTCACAGATACGCAGTATTTT	CASLLAQFTDTQYF
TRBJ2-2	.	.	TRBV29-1	TGCAGCGTCAGGGAAGGGATCGGGGAGCTGTTTTTT	CSVREGIGELFF
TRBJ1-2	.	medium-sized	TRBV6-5	TGTGCCAGCAGTTTAGGGAAAGGGGGCTACACCTTC	CASSLGKGGYTF
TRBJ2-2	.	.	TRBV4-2	TGTGCCAGCTCTTCTCTCGGGGACACCGGGGAGCTGTTTTTT	CASSSLGDTGELFF
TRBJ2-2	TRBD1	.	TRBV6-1	TGTGCCAGCAGTGAAGGGACAGGGGGATACACCGGGGAGCTGTTTTTT	CASSEGTGGYTGELFF